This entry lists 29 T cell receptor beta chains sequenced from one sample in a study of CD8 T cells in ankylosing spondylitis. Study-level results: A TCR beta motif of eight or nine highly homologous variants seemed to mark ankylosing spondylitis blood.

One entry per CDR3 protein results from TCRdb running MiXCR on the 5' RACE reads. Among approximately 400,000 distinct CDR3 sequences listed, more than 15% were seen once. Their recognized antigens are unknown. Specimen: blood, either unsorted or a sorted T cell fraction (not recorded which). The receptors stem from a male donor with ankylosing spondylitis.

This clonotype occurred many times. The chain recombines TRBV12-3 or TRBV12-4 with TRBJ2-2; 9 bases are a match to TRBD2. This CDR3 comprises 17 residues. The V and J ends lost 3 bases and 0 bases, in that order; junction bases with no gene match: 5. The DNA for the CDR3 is TGTGCCAGCAGTTTTGAGGGACTAGCTACGAACACCGGGGAGCTGTTTTTT. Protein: CASSFEGLATNTGELFF.

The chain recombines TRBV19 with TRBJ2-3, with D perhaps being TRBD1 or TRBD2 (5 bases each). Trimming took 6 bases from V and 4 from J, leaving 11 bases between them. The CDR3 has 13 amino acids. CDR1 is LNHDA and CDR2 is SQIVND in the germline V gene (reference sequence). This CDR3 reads CASRALGADTQYF. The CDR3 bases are TGTGCCAGTAGGGCACTGGGGGCAGATACGCAGTATTTT.

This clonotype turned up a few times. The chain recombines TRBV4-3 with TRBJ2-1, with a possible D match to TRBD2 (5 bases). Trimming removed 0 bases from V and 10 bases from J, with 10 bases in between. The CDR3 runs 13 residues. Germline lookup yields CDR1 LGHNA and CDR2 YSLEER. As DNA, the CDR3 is TGCGCCAGCAGCCAAGATGTCGAGCGGGAGCAGTTCTTC. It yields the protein CASSQDVEREQFF.

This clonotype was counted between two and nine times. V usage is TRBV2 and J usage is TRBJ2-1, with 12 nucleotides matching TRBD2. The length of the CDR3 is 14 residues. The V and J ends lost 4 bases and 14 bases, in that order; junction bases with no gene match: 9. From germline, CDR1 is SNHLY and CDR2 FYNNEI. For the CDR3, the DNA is TGTGCCAGCAGTGGGTCTTCTAGCGGGAGGGCCAAGTTCTTC. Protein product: CASSGSSSGRAKFF.

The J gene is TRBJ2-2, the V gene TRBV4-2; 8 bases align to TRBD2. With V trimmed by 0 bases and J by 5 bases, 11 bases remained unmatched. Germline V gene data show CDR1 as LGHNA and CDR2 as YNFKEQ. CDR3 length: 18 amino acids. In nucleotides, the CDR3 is TGTGCCAGCAGCCAAGATAGCGGGCGGGGGGCCGGGACCGGGGAGCTGTTTTTT. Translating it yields CASSQDSGRGAGTGELFF.

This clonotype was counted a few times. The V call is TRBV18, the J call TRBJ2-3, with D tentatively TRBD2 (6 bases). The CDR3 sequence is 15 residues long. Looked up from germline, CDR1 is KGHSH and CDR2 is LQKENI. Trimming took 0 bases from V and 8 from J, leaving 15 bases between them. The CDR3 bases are TGTGCCAGCTCACCACCCGGGAGCAGTTTGGGTACGCAGTATTTT. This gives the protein CASSPPGSSLGTQYF.

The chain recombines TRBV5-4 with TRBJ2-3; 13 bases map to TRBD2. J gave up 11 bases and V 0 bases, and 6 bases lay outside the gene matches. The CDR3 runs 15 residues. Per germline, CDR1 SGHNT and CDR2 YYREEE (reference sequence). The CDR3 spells CASSLGGLAGVRQYF. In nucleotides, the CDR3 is TGTGCCAGCAGCTTGGGCGGACTAGCGGGAGTTCGGCAGTATTTT. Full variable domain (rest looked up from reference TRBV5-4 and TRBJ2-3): ETGVTQSPTHLIKTRGQQVTLRCSSQSGHNTVSWYQQALGQGPQFIFQYYREEENGRGNFPPRFSGLQFPNYSSELNVNALELDDSALYLCASSLGGLAGVRQYFGPGTRLTVL.

Here the CDR3 DNA reads TGTGCCAGCAGCACCTCGGGGCAGTACAATGAGCAGTTCTTC. This codes for CASSTSGQYNEQFF. The chain employs TRBV5-4 and TRBJ2-1, with D perhaps TRBD1 or TRBD2 (5 bases each). The CDR3 has 14 amino acids. V was shortened by 4 bases and J by 4 bases, with 12 bases between the two germline ends. The germline CDR1 and CDR2 sequences are SGHNT and YYREEE (reference sequence). The full variable domain, completed using reference TRBV5-4 and TRBJ2-1, is ETGVTQSPTHLIKTRGQQVTLRCSSQSGHNTVSWYQQALGQGPQFIFQYYREEENGRGNFPPRFSGLQFPNYSSELNVNALELDDSALYLCASSTSGQYNEQFFGPGTRLTVL.

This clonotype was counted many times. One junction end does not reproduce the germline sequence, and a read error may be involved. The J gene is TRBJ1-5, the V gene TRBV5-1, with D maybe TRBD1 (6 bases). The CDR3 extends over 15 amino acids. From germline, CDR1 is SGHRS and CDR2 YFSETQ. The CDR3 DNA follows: TGTGCCAGCAGCTTGGCAGGGGCTAGCAATCAGCCCCAGCATTTT. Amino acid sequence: CASSLAGASNQPQHF.

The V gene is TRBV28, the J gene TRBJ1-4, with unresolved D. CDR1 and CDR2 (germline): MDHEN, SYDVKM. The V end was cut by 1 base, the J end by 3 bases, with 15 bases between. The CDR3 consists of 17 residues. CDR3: CASSLSGPSAANEKLFF. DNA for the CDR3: TGTGCCAGCAGTTTATCGGGCCCCTCCGCGGCTAATGAAAAACTGTTTTTT. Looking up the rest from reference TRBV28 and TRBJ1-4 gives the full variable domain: DVKVTQSSRYLVKRTGEKVFLECVQDMDHENMFWYRQDPGLGLRLIYFSYDVKMKEKGDIPEGYSVSREKKERFSLILESASTNQTSMYLCASSLSGPSAANEKLFFGSGTQLSVL.

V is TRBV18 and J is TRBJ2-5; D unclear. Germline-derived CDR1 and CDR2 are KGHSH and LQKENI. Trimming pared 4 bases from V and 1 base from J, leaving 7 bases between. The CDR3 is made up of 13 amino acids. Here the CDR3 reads CASSLELQETQYF. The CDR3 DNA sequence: TGTGCCAGCTCACTGGAGCTCCAAGAGACCCAGTACTTC.

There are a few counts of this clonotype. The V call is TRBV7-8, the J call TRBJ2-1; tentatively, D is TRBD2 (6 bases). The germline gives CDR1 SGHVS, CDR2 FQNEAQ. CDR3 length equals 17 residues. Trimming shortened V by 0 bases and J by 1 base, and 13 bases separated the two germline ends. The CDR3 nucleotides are TGTGCCAGCAGCTTAGCCGGCTCGGCGGGGTCCTACAATGAGCAGTTCTTC. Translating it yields CASSLAGSAGSYNEQFF. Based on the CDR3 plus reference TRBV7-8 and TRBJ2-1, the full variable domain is GAGVSQSPRYKVAKRGQDVALRCDPISGHVSLFWYQQALGQGPEFLTYFQNEAQLDKSGLPSDRFFAERPEGSVSTLKIQRTQQEDSAVYLCASSLAGSAGSYNEQFFGPGTRLTVL.

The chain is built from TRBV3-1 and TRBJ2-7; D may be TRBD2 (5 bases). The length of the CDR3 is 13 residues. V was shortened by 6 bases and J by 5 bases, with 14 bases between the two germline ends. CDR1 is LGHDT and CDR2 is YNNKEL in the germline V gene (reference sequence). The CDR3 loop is CASSRESINEQYF. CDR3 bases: TGTGCCAGCAGTCGGGAATCCATCAACGAGCAGTACTTC.

CDR3 residues: CASRRTGVPYEQYF. DNA of the CDR3: TGTGCCAGCAGGAGGACAGGCGTCCCCTACGAGCAGTACTTC. The genes are TRBV2 and TRBJ2-7, with 7 bases aligning to TRBD1. V shed 6 bases and J 2 bases; nucleotides not matched to a gene: 7. Per the germline V gene, CDR1 is SNHLY and CDR2 is FYNNEI. This CDR3 comprises 14 residues.

CDR3 DNA: TGTGCCAGCAGTCTCCCGACAGGGACGGATCAGCCCCAGCATTTT. Residues: CASSLPTGTDQPQHF. The J gene is TRBJ1-5, the V gene TRBV28, with 7 bases identical to TRBD1. Germline assignment: CDR1 MDHEN and CDR2 SYDVKM. Germline trimming cut 5 bases from V and 5 bases from J; bases unmatched to any gene: 9. The CDR3 totals 15 residues.

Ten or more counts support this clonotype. The DNA of the CDR3 is TGTGCCAGCAGTTACAGGAGCGGGAAGGGGACCGGGGAGCTGTTTTTT. Its translation is CASSYRSGKGTGELFF. V usage is TRBV6-2 or TRBV6-3 and J usage is TRBJ2-2, with 7 positions matching TRBD2. Losses at the gene ends were 2 bases for V and 5 bases for J; bases not matched to a gene: 8. The CDR3 spans 16 residues. From germline, CDR1 is MNHEY and CDR2 SVGEGT.

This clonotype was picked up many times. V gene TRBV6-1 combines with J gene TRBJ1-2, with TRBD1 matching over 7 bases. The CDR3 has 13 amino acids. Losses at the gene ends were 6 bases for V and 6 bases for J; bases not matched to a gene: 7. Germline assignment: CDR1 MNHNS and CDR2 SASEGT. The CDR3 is CASRLTGLHGYTF. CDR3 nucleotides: TGTGCCAGCAGGCTGACAGGGTTGCATGGCTACACCTTC.

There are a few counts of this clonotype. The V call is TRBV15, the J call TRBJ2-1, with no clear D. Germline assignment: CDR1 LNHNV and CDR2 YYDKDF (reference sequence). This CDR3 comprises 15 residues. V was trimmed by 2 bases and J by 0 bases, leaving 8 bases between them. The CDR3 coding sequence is TGTGCCACCAGCAGAAACTACCTCTCCTACAATGAGCAGTTCTTC. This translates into CATSRNYLSYNEQFF.

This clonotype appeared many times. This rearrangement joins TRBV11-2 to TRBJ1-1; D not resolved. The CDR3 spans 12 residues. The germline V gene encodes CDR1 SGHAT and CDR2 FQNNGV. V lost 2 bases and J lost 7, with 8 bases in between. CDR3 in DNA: TGTGCCAGCAGCTTAAGCGTCGGTGAAGCTTTCTTT. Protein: CASSLSVGEAFF.

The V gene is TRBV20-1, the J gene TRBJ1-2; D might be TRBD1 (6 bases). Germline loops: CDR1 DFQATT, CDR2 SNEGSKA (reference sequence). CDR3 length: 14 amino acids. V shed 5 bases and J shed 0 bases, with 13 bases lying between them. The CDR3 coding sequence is TGCAGTGCTCCTCCGGCAGGGGCTAACTATGGCTACACCTTC. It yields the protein CSAPPAGANYGYTF.

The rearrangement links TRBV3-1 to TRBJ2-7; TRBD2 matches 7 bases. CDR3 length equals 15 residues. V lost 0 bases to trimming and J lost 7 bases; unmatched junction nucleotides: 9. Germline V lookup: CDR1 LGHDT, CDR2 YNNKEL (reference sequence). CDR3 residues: CASSQDRAGRGEQYF. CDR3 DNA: TGTGCCAGCAGCCAAGACAGGGCAGGGCGGGGGGAGCAGTACTTC.

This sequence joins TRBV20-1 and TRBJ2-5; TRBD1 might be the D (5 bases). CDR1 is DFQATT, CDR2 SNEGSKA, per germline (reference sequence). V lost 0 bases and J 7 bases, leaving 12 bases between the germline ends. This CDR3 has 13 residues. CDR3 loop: CSAREPGFATQYF. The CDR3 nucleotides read TGCAGTGCTAGAGAACCAGGGTTTGCGACCCAGTACTTC.

CDR3 coding DNA: TGTGCCAGCAGCTTATATTCCCATTGGGGCTACACCTTC. Translating it yields CASSLYSHWGYTF. This chain connects TRBV7-9 to TRBJ1-2; D gene ambiguous. Germline assignment: CDR1 SEHNR and CDR2 FQNEAQ (reference sequence). This CDR3 contains 13 residues. V was cut by 2 bases and J by 8 bases, with 12 bases left in between. Based on the CDR3 plus reference TRBV7-9 and TRBJ1-2, the full variable domain is DTGVSQNPRHKITKRGQNVTFRCDPISEHNRLYWYRQTLGQGPEFLTYFQNEAQLEKSRLLSDRFSAERPKGSFSTLEIQRTEQGDSAMYLCASSLYSHWGYTFGSGTRLTVV.

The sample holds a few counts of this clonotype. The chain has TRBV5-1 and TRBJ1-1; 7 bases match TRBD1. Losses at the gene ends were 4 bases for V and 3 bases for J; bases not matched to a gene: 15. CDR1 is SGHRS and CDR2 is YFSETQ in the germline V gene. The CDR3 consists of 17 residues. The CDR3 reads CASSPMGQKKRDTEAFF. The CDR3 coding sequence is TGCGCCAGCAGCCCGATGGGACAGAAGAAAAGGGACACTGAAGCTTTCTTT.

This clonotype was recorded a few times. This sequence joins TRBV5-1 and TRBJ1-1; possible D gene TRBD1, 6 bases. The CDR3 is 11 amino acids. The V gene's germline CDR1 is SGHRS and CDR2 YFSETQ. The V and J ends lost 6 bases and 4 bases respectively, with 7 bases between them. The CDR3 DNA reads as TGCGCCAGCAAGGGGGGCACTGAAGCTTTCTTT. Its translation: CASKGGTEAFF. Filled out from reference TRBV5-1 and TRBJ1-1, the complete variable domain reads KAGVTQTPRYLIKTRGQQVTLSCSPISGHRSVSWYQQTPGQGLQFLFEYFSETQRNKGNFPGRFSGRQFSNSRSEMNVSTLELGDSALYLCASKGGTEAFFGQGTRLTVV.

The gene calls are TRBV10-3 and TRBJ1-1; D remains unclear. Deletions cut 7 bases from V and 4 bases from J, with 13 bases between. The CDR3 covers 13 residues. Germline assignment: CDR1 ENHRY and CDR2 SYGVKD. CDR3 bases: TGTGCCATCACCAGCGGGGAGGGCACTGAAGCTTTCTTT. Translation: CAITSGEGTEAFF.

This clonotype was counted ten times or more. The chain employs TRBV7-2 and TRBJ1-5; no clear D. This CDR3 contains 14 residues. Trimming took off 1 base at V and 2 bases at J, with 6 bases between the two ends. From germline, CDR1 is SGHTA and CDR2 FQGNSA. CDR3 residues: CASSLVGGNQPQHF. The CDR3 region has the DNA TGTGCCAGCAGCTTAGTAGGTGGCAATCAGCCCCAGCATTTT.

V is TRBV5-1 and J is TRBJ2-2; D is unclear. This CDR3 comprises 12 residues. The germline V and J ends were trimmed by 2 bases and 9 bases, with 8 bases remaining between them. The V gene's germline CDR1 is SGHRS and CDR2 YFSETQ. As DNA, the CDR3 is TGCGCCAGCAGCTTAACCGGGTGGGAGCTGTTTTTT. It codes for CASSLTGWELFF.

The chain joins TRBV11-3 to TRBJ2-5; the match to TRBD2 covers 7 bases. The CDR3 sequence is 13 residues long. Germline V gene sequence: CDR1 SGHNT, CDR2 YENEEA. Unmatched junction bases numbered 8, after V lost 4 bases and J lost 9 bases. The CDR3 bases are TGTGCCAGCAGCTCCCGTGGTAGCGGGTCCCAGTACTTC. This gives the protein CASSSRGSGSQYF.